This T cell receptor (beta chain) comes out of a study of control samples from healthy donors and cancer patients. This clone appeared a single time. As the CDR3 is not closed by the conserved phenylalanine or tryptophan, this likely results from a read error. TCRdb's table, derived via immunoSEQ multiplex PCR, lists solely in-frame clones and lacks some. Seen here are roughly 40,000 clones, around four fifths observed once, and the top ten hold over 45%. The CDR3 is 13 amino acids. The V gene's germline CDR1 is SGHRS and CDR2 YFSETQ. V gave up 0 bases and J gave up 1 base, with 4 bases separating them.

What was sequenced was blood. This sequence joins TRBV5-1 and TRBJ1-1; D is unresolved. The TCR was taken from a man aged 55 to 70 in good health. In nucleotides, the CDR3 is TGCGCCAGCAGCTTGGGGGCGAACACTGAAGCTTTCCTT. Protein: CASSLGANTEAFL.